The T cell receptor (beta chain) described here comes from a study of CD8 T cells in ankylosing spondylitis (dated by TCRdb to between 2016 and 2019). About the full investigation: To find TCR variants linked to disease, the study profiled T cell receptor beta repertoires in ankylosing spondylitis patients and healthy donors. The full study cohort was made up of over 20 ankylosing spondylitis patients and some 100 healthy donors. Peripheral blood samples were taken, and synovial fluid was additionally collected from ankylosing spondylitis patients. What the work shows at the level of the full study, not this receptor alone: Some of the motif variants had been reported before in the synovial fluid and blood of reactive arthritis patients, a finding that suggests common disease-initiation mechanisms. A CD8+ phenotype was shown by the disease-linked clones, which were found at relatively low frequencies in peripheral blood. A TCR beta motif of about 8 highly homologous amino acid variants appeared characteristic of blood from ankylosing spondylitis patients. Significant enrichment of the disease-linked clones was reported in matched synovial fluid samples from ankylosing spondylitis patients.

Comments on this clonotype: The antigen it recognizes is unknown. Base qualities are missing; no much larger clone stands one base away.

Reads for this sample came from an Illumina HiSeq 2500. TCR beta libraries were prepared by quantitative 5'-RACE with molecular barcodes. Processing in the source paper ran as follows. A new computational method based on a probabilistic model of VDJ rearrangement was used to identify disease-linked TCR variants. TCRdb trimmed the raw reads at Q25, called clones with MiXCR and kept productive beta chains. Rows matching on CDR3 protein sequence are summarized as one entry with the most common DNA and genes. The V and J calls were not made by the authors but by TCRdb's processing. Within this sample are about 240,000 distinct CDR3 sequences, with approximately 12% of them counted one time only. The ten largest clones take up 6% to 7.5% of the sample. The germline V gene specifies MNHEY as CDR1 and SVGEGT as CDR2. Relative to germline, V is 6 bases shorter and J is 3 bases shorter, with 11 bases between their ends. Taken from cysteine to phenylalanine, the CDR3 has 14 residues. Of the read, only the CDR3 DNA is kept; its 42 bases are in frame from base 1.

The receptor chain draws on TRBV6-2 or TRBV6-3 and TRBJ2-2; the D gene cannot be resolved reliably. Sequences were obtained from blood, either unsorted or a sorted T cell fraction (not recorded which). This receptor was taken from a male donor with ankylosing spondylitis or in good health (not recorded which). Read as DNA, the sequence is TGTGCCAGCAGACCTGGCGCGTACACCGGGGAGCTGTTTTTT. Its translation is CASRPGAYTGELFF.